This TCR beta chain was identified in a study of T cell responses to AZD1222 COVID-19 vaccine (dated by TCRdb to the early 2020s). Background on the whole study: Because spike-specific TCR depth and breadth did not differ between the two schedules, AZD1222 recipients who got a second dose at roughly 4 weeks were pooled with those who got a second dose at roughly 12 weeks. A total of roughly 240 trial participants underwent TCR sequencing, of whom some 210 received two doses of AZD1222 and about 25 received two doses of the MenACWY control vaccine. Trial participants were enrolled into age subgroups of 18-55, 56-69 and 70-plus years, which contained about 150, 28 and 57 TCR-sequenced participants, respectively.

The CDR3 regions of human TCRbeta chains were subjected to immunosequencing. The authors' pipeline ran thus. TCRs in the repertoires were compared against a reference library of SARS-CoV-2-specific TCRs that had been generated with the MIRA antigen-specificity platform. Breadth was defined as the fraction of unique TCRs that were SARS-CoV-2-associated, and depth was defined as the fraction of total T cells that were SARS-CoV-2-associated. Each spike-specific TCR was assigned to its reactive spike region and to a CD4 or CD8 class using the MIRA data. Log10-transformed breadth and depth values were compared by one-way ANOVA with Sidak's multiple comparisons tests. Sourced from immuneACCESS, this table was stored by TCRdb with only in-frame sequences that have V and J called. A share of the clones is absent; for the studies checked, an unresolved V gene accounts for under half, and the remainder has no known explanation. V, J and clone size are those of that table, while D and trimming were read from the DNA. The sample table holds 95,000 to 150,000 clones, of which approximately 92% were seen once. In total, the top ten clones hold about 3% of the sample.

Regarding this clone: Its recognized antigen is unknown. Within one base of it there is no much larger clone, and no base qualities were kept.

The germline V gene sets CDR1 to LGHNA and CDR2 to YSLEER. The CDR3 sequence holds 16 residues, the cysteine and phenylalanine included. Only the CDR3 portion is preserved as DNA: 48 bases, with reading frame beginning at the first base. Trimming takes 1 base from V and 0 bases from J, and the germline ends sit 11 bases apart. The time point label of this sample denotes: baseline before first vaccination. Vaccinee samples came from UK trials COV001 and COV002, including a single-blind randomized controlled phase 2/3 trial of AZD1222 (ChAdOx1 nCoV-19) in healthy adults. For TCRbeta chain sequencing, PBMC samples from trial participants were taken at day 0 and at day 28 after the second dose. Paper-wide results and their limitations: The whole spike protein was spanned by vaccine-associated CD4 TCRs, and dominant responses were seen in regions 160-218 and 743-854. Most participants were white British and females outnumbered males, and the authors suggested that clonal diversity may have been underestimated. Epitopes outside the regions mutated in the B.1.351 and B.1.1.7 variants were reportedly recognized by nearly half of the unique spike-specific TCRs. After two AZD1222 doses, both the breadth and the depth of spike-specific TCRs were significantly higher than at day 0 and than in MenACWY recipients. In the small 56-69-year group, the increase in depth fell short of significance, most likely because of low power. Because no day 14 peak-response samples were available, repertoires were characterized only after the peak T cell response. Conclusions about previously exposed vaccinees are limited, since just a handful of AZD1222 recipients were seropositive for SARS-CoV-2 at baseline.

Here the sequenced sample was peripheral blood, taken on day 0 of AZD1222 vaccination. This chain joins TRBV4-3 to TRBJ2-3; the D gene assignment is ambiguous. The sequence was obtained from an adult in good health. This receptor has the CDR3 CASSQAFAASTDTQYF. The nucleotide sequence reads as follows: TGCGCCAGCAGCCAAGCTTTCGCGGCTAGCACAGATACGCAGTATTTT.